These T cell receptor beta chains were read from a single sample in a study of response to subunit inactivated influenza vaccine. TCRdb reanalysed the RT-PCR reads using MiXCR and keeps one entry per CDR3 protein. The repertoire consists of roughly 650,000 distinct CDR3 sequences, with approximately 14% occurring once and the leading ten covering roughly 12%. The sample consisted of PBMCs from blood, taken about 12 days after vaccination. The receptors come from a man aged 50 to 60 who received an inactivated influenza vaccine. Each CDR3 is given with its conserved first and last residue. Each record gives: V gene, clone size, D gene, J gene, CDR3 DNA, CDR3 protein. D genes are given only for firm matches. The size field is filled for only some rows; it gives once, few, many or a size class.

v_call: TRBV12-3/TRBV12-4; clone_size: -; d_call: TRBD1; j_call: TRBJ2-2; cdr3_nt: TGTGCCAGCAGACTGACAGGGGCCAACACCGGGGAGCTGTTTTTT; cdr3_aa: CASRLTGANTGELFF
v_call: TRBV24-1; clone_size: -; d_call: TRBD2; j_call: TRBJ2-1; cdr3_nt: TGTGCCACCAGTGATGAAGCCACTAGCGGGCCCTACAATGAGCAGTTCTTC; cdr3_aa: CATSDEATSGPYNEQFF
v_call: TRBV7-9; clone_size: -; d_call: -; j_call: TRBJ1-4; cdr3_nt: TGTGCCAGCAGCTTAGCTCTGGGGCGGAGTAATGAAAAACTGTTTTTT; cdr3_aa: CASSLALGRSNEKLFF
v_call: TRBV7-2; clone_size: -; d_call: TRBD2; j_call: TRBJ2-3; cdr3_nt: TGTGCCAGCAACCGACTAGCGGGCACGGATCCGCAGTATTTT; cdr3_aa: CASNRLAGTDPQYF
v_call: TRBV5-5; clone_size: few; d_call: TRBD1; j_call: TRBJ1-2; cdr3_nt: TGTGCCAGCAGCTGGACAGGGGATAGTGGCTACACCTTC; cdr3_aa: CASSWTGDSGYTF
v_call: TRBV4-2; clone_size: -; d_call: TRBD1; j_call: TRBJ2-4; cdr3_nt: TGTGCCAGCAGCCACGGGACAGTCAAAAACATTCAGTACTTC; cdr3_aa: CASSHGTVKNIQYF
v_call: TRBV12-3/TRBV12-4; clone_size: few; d_call: TRBD1; j_call: TRBJ2-6; cdr3_nt: TGTGCCAGCAGCCCGGCCGGACGGACAGGATTTACTGGGGCCAACGTCCTGACTTTC; cdr3_aa: CASSPAGRTGFTGANVLTF
v_call: TRBV4-3; clone_size: -; d_call: -; j_call: TRBJ2-5; cdr3_nt: TGCGCCAGCAGCCAAGGAGGTGGCCAGGGGCCACAAGAGACCCAGTACTTC; cdr3_aa: CASSQGGGQGPQETQYF
v_call: TRBV7-6; clone_size: few; d_call: TRBD1; j_call: TRBJ2-7; cdr3_nt: TGTGCCAGCAGCTTAGCACAGGGGGCCGAGCAGTACTTC; cdr3_aa: CASSLAQGAEQYF
v_call: TRBV20-1; clone_size: -; d_call: TRBD1; j_call: TRBJ1-5; cdr3_nt: TGCAGTGTCGCGAACAGGGGTGGCAATCAGCCCCAGCATTTT; cdr3_aa: CSVANRGGNQPQHF
v_call: TRBV24-1; clone_size: -; d_call: -; j_call: TRBJ2-2; cdr3_nt: TGTGCCACCAGTGTAGGACAAACGACCGGGGAGCTGTTTTTT; cdr3_aa: CATSVGQTTGELFF
v_call: TRBV6-2/TRBV6-3; clone_size: -; d_call: -; j_call: TRBJ2-5; cdr3_nt: TGTGCCAGCGGACTCGCTTGGCAAGAGACCCAGTACTTC; cdr3_aa: CASGLAWQETQYF
v_call: TRBV5-1; clone_size: few; d_call: -; j_call: TRBJ2-7; cdr3_nt: TGCGCCAGCAGCTTGGGGTCAGTAACCTCCTACGAGCAGTACTTC; cdr3_aa: CASSLGSVTSYEQYF
v_call: TRBV5-1; clone_size: few; d_call: TRBD1; j_call: TRBJ2-1; cdr3_nt: TGCGCCAGCAGCTCACAGGGGGCTGTCAATGAGCAGTTCTTC; cdr3_aa: CASSSQGAVNEQFF
v_call: TRBV3-1; clone_size: -; d_call: -; j_call: TRBJ2-3; cdr3_nt: TGTGCCAGCAGCCAGCGGAAGGGGCACTCGCTTGTAGATACGCAGTATTTT; cdr3_aa: CASSQRKGHSLVDTQYF
v_call: TRBV7-2; clone_size: -; d_call: -; j_call: TRBJ2-7; cdr3_nt: TGTGCCAGCAGCTCCATCCCCTACGAGCAGTACTTC; cdr3_aa: CASSSIPYEQYF
v_call: TRBV6-5; clone_size: few; d_call: -; j_call: TRBJ2-2; cdr3_nt: TGTGCCAGCAGTTATTCGATCCAAGCCGTAGTCGGGGAGCTGTTTTTT; cdr3_aa: CASSYSIQAVVGELFF
v_call: TRBV28; clone_size: -; d_call: TRBD1; j_call: TRBJ1-1; cdr3_nt: TGTGCCAGCCGACCAGGGGGCGGGGGCACTGAAGCTTTCTTT; cdr3_aa: CASRPGGGGTEAFF
v_call: TRBV2; clone_size: few; d_call: -; j_call: TRBJ1-5; cdr3_nt: TGTGCCAGCAGTGAAGGGGGGGTCCTTAATCAGCCCCAGCATTTT; cdr3_aa: CASSEGGVLNQPQHF
v_call: TRBV11-3; clone_size: few; d_call: TRBD1; j_call: TRBJ2-1; cdr3_nt: TGTGCCAGCAGCTCAGACGGGACAGAGTCGTACAATGAGCAGTTCTTC; cdr3_aa: CASSSDGTESYNEQFF
v_call: TRBV7-2; clone_size: few; d_call: -; j_call: TRBJ2-1; cdr3_nt: TGTGCCAGCAACCCCCAAAGAGGGAAAGATGAGCAGTTCTTC; cdr3_aa: CASNPQRGKDEQFF
v_call: TRBV3-1; clone_size: -; d_call: TRBD2; j_call: TRBJ2-1; cdr3_nt: TGTGCCAGCAGCCAAGATAGGCTAGCGGGCCTGTACAATGAGCAGTTCTTC; cdr3_aa: CASSQDRLAGLYNEQFF
v_call: TRBV28; clone_size: -; d_call: -; j_call: TRBJ2-6; cdr3_nt: TGTGCCAGCAGCCTGTTAAGTGGGGCTTCTGGGGCCAACGTCCTGACTTTC; cdr3_aa: CASSLLSGASGANVLTF
v_call: TRBV4-3; clone_size: few; d_call: -; j_call: TRBJ2-2; cdr3_nt: TGCGCCAGCAGCCAAGATCGTATCGGGGAGCTGTTTTTT; cdr3_aa: CASSQDRIGELFF
v_call: TRBV28; clone_size: few; d_call: -; j_call: TRBJ1-4; cdr3_nt: TGTGCCAGCACTCCCGTAGGGGGTCGGGGAGCTAATGAAAAACTGTTTTTT; cdr3_aa: CASTPVGGRGANEKLFF
v_call: TRBV29-1; clone_size: few; d_call: TRBD2; j_call: TRBJ2-2; cdr3_nt: TGCAGCGTGGGGGGTTCTCCGGGAGGAACGAACACCGGGGAGCTGTTTTTT; cdr3_aa: CSVGGSPGGTNTGELFF
v_call: TRBV7-7; clone_size: -; d_call: TRBD1; j_call: TRBJ2-1; cdr3_nt: TGTGCTAGCAGCTTGGAACAGGGGGCGGGGGAGCAGTTCTTC; cdr3_aa: CASSLEQGAGEQFF
v_call: TRBV25-1; clone_size: few; d_call: -; j_call: TRBJ2-2; cdr3_nt: TGTGCCAGCAGTGACCTACAGGGCGGGGGCACCGGGGAGCTGTTTTTT; cdr3_aa: CASSDLQGGGTGELFF
v_call: TRBV2; clone_size: -; d_call: TRBD2; j_call: TRBJ2-1; cdr3_nt: TGTGCCAGCAGTGAAGGGCTAGCGGGGAGAAGAGGTGAGCAGTTCTTC; cdr3_aa: CASSEGLAGRRGEQFF
v_call: TRBV7-2; clone_size: -; d_call: -; j_call: TRBJ2-1; cdr3_nt: TGTGCCAGCAGCCTGCAAAGGGTTTATGAGCAGTTCTTC; cdr3_aa: CASSLQRVYEQFF
v_call: TRBV24-1; clone_size: few; d_call: TRBD1; j_call: TRBJ2-1; cdr3_nt: TGTGCCACCAGTGATTTTTCTGGGACAGGGAACAATGAGCAGTTCTTC; cdr3_aa: CATSDFSGTGNNEQFF